One and the same sample provided the 20 T cell receptor beta chains below, sequenced in a study of blood T cell repertoires in COVID-19. Profiled with immunoSEQ multiplex PCR; TCRdb holds only in-frame clones, not every one. The sample lists 220,000 or so clones, over 80% occurring once. Source material: PBMCs or T cells enriched from blood (not recorded which). These receptors originate from a woman in her forties who had recovered from COVID-19.

Concerning this clone itself: A junction boundary mismatches the germline segment, possibly from a read error. The chain employs TRBV28 and TRBJ1-5; D is uncertain. Germline CDR1 MDHEN, CDR2 SYDVKM. CDR3 length: 12 amino acids. CDR3 DNA sequence: TGTGCCAGCAGAAATAGCAATCAACCCCAGCATTTT. Translated: CASRNSNQPQHF.

This clone occurred once. The V call is TRBV11-2, the J call TRBJ1-6, with 7 bases that match TRBD1. The CDR3 length is 15 residues. CDR1 is SGHAT and CDR2 is FQNNGV in the germline V gene. Trimming at V came to 1 base and at J to 7 bases, leaving 4 bases not matched to a gene. This CDR3 is CASSLAGQSNSPLHF. As DNA, the CDR3 is TGTGCCAGCAGCTTAGCGGGACAGTCCAATTCACCCCTCCACTTT. Full variable domain (missing parts from reference TRBV11-2 and TRBJ1-6): EAGVAQSPRYKIIEKRQSVAFWCNPISGHATLYWYQQILGQGPKLLIQFQNNGVVDDSQLPKDRFSAERLKGVDSTLKIQPAKLEDSAVYLCASSLAGQSNSPLHFGNGTRLTVT.

The chain recombines TRBV4-1 with TRBJ2-1; a weak D match, TRBD1 (6 bases). Trimming pared 4 bases from V and 3 bases from J, leaving 16 bases between. The CDR3 contains 16 residues. Germline V gives CDR1 MGHRA, CDR2 YSYEKL. DNA for the CDR3: TGCGCCAGCAGCCTCCACAGGGCGCGGGTCTACAATGAGCAGTTCTTC. This translates into CASSLHRARVYNEQFF.

The chain carries TRBV27 and TRBJ1-2; 9 nucleotides match TRBD1. Unmatched junction bases numbered 12, after V lost 4 bases and J lost 6 bases. This CDR3 contains 16 residues. The germline V gene has CDR1 MNHEY and CDR2 SMNVEV (reference sequence). In nucleotides, the CDR3 is TGTGCCAGCAGTTCCCCTCGACGGGACAGGGAAAATGGCTACACCTTC. Protein product: CASSSPRRDRENGYTF.

CDR3 loop: CASSLGASGGNEKLFF. The CDR3 DNA follows: TGTGCCAGCAGCTTAGGGGCGAGCGGGGGCAATGAAAAACTGTTTTTT. The V gene is TRBV11-2, the J gene TRBJ1-4; maybe TRBD1 (6 bases). This CDR3 comprises 16 residues. Germline-derived CDR1 and CDR2 are SGHAT and FQNNGV. Trimming removed 1 base at V and 5 bases at J, with 14 bases between.

V usage is TRBV7-2 and J usage is TRBJ1-1, with D possibly matching TRBD1 (5 bases). Trimming removed 2 bases from V and 6 bases from J, with 13 bases in between. CDR3 length: 14 residues. From germline, CDR1 is SGHTA and CDR2 FQGNSA. The CDR3 nucleotides read TGTGCCAGCAGCTTATTTTCAGGGCGCGCTGAAGCTTTCTTT. Amino acids: CASSLFSGRAEAFF.

The chain uses TRBV7-8 and TRBJ1-1; D perhaps matches TRBD1 (6 bases). V was cut by 3 bases and J by 8 bases, with 19 bases left in between. CDR1 and CDR2 (germline): SGHVS, FQNEAQ. The CDR3 spans 15 residues. CDR3 DNA: TGTGCCAGCAGCTTTTGGTCGAGACAGGAAGGGGAAGCTTTCTTT. This sequence encodes CASSFWSRQEGEAFF.

This chain connects TRBV4-3 to TRBJ2-3, with TRBD2 matching 9 bases. Germline trimming cut 4 bases from V and 4 bases from J; bases unmatched to any gene: 18. CDR3 size: 19 residues. Germline assignment: CDR1 LGHNA and CDR2 YSLEER. CDR3 DNA sequence: TGCGCCAGCAGCCCTTCAATAACCTTTAGCGGGAGCGGAGCAGATACGCAGTATTTT. Translated, it gives CASSPSITFSGSGADTQYF.

The V call is TRBV18, the J call TRBJ2-7; possible D gene TRBD1, 6 bases. The CDR3 is 15 residues long. Germline loops: CDR1 KGHSH, CDR2 LQKENI. V was trimmed by 2 bases and J by 3 bases, leaving 14 bases between them. The CDR3 DNA follows: TGTGCCAGCTCACCAGTTGGACAGCTTGACTACGAGCAGTACTTC. This codes for CASSPVGQLDYEQYF.

The chain uses TRBV3-1 (or the pseudogene TRBV3-2) and TRBJ1-4, with a weak D call TRBD1 (6 bases). Trimming took off 6 bases at V and 6 bases at J, with 17 bases between the two ends. CDR3 length: 15 residues. Germline assignment: CDR1 LGHDT and CDR2 YNNKEL (reference sequence). The CDR3 DNA reads TGTGCCAGCAGGGCGACAGGCGGTCCTTATGAAAAACTGTTTTTT. As protein: CASRATGGPYEKLFF.

The V and J genes are TRBV27 and TRBJ1-5, with TRBD1 matching over 10 bases. Trimming cost V 6 bases and J 2 bases; bases outside gene matches: 4. The V gene's germline CDR1 is MNHEY and CDR2 SMNVEV (reference sequence). The CDR3 runs to 15 residues. The CDR3 nucleotides read TGTGCCAGCAGCTCAGGGACAGGGGGCAATCAGCCCCAGCATTTT. It encodes CASSSGTGGNQPQHF.

This sequence joins TRBV5-1 and TRBJ2-1; 9 nucleotides match TRBD1. V lost 4 bases and J lost 6; bases outside the gene matches: 5. The length of the CDR3 is 14 residues. Germline assignment: CDR1 SGHRS and CDR2 YFSETQ. CDR3 DNA sequence: TGCGCCAGCAGCGACCCGGGACAGGGCAATGAGCAGTTCTTC. It yields the protein CASSDPGQGNEQFF.

The chain uses TRBV5-6 and TRBJ2-1, with D perhaps matching TRBD2 (6 bases). Trimming shortened V by 3 bases and J by 4 bases, and 20 bases separated the two germline ends. The CDR3 runs to 17 residues. Looked up from germline, CDR1 is SGHDT and CDR2 is YYEEEE. This CDR3 reads CASSSAPRDWNYNEQFF. CDR3 DNA: TGTGCCAGCAGCTCAGCCCCCCGGGACTGGAATTACAATGAGCAGTTCTTC. Combining the CDR3 with reference TRBV5-6 and TRBJ2-1 gives the whole variable domain DAGVTQSPTHLIKTRGQQVTLRCSPKSGHDTVSWYQQALGQGPQFIFQYYEEEERQRGNFPDRFSGHQFPNYSSELNVNALLLGDSALYLCASSSAPRDWNYNEQFFGPGTRLTVL.

The chain carries TRBV28 and TRBJ2-5; 8 bases map to TRBD2. Germline V lookup: CDR1 MDHEN, CDR2 SYDVKM. This CDR3 region has 13 residues. V dropped 8 bases and J dropped 1; count of bases not matched to a gene: 3. Here the CDR3 DNA reads TGTGCCAGCCAAACTAGCGGCCAAGAGACCCAGTACTTC. Its translation: CASQTSGQETQYF. Together with reference TRBV28 and TRBJ2-5, the CDR3 gives the full variable domain: DVKVTQSSRYLVKRTGEKVFLECVQDMDHENMFWYRQDPGLGLRLIYFSYDVKMKEKGDIPEGYSVSREKKERFSLILESASTNQTSMYLCASQTSGQETQYFGPGTRLLVL.

V usage is TRBV7-9 and J usage is TRBJ1-5, with 10 bases identical to TRBD1. V lost 5 bases, J lost 7 bases, and 17 bases stayed unmatched. There are 18 residues in the CDR3. Looked up from germline, CDR1 is SEHNR and CDR2 is FQNEAQ (reference sequence). This chain's CDR3 is CASSTERQGARGGQPQHF. The DNA for the CDR3 is TGTGCCAGCAGCACGGAACGACAGGGGGCAAGGGGAGGACAGCCCCAGCATTTT.

In this sample, this clone turned up a few times. This chain uses TRBV27 with TRBJ1-5; the D is unclear. Trimming left V 2 bases short and J 8 bases short, with 7 bases between. Germline lookup yields CDR1 MNHEY and CDR2 SMNVEV (reference sequence). The length of the CDR3 is 12 residues. CDR3 residues: CASSLPTKPQHF. The CDR3 DNA reads as TGTGCCAGCAGTTTACCCACTAAGCCCCAGCATTTT.

The rearrangement joins TRBV28 to TRBJ2-3, with 7 nucleotides matching TRBD2. Germline values: CDR1 MDHEN, CDR2 SYDVKM. V lost 5 bases and J lost 3; bases outside the gene matches: 8. This CDR3 has 15 residues. The CDR3 loop reads CASSGGGFITDTQYF. The CDR3 DNA sequence: TGTGCCAGCAGTGGGGGAGGGTTTATAACAGATACGCAGTATTTT.

The chain couples TRBV28 to TRBJ1-2, with unresolved D. Germline V gives CDR1 MDHEN, CDR2 SYDVKM. Deletions cut 6 bases from V and 5 bases from J, with 10 bases between. The CDR3 covers 12 residues. This chain's CDR3 is CASSSAAYGYTF. DNA for the CDR3: TGTGCCAGCAGCTCCGCGGCTTATGGCTACACCTTC.

The gene calls are TRBV19 and TRBJ2-2; D is possibly TRBD1 (5 bases). The CDR3 has 15 residues. V was clipped by 6 bases and J by 3 bases, with 14 bases between them. Germline V gene data show CDR1 as LNHDA and CDR2 as SQIVND (reference sequence). The DNA for the CDR3 is TGTGCCAGTAGGCTGTGGGGCGCGGACACCGGGGAGCTGTTTTTT. It specifies CASRLWGADTGELFF.

This rearrangement joins TRBV9 to TRBJ1-5, with D hard to call. This CDR3 contains 24 residues. Per germline, CDR1 SGDLS and CDR2 YYNGEE. Between the trimmed V and J ends, which lost 1 base and 4 bases, there was a span of 39 bases. In DNA form, the CDR3 reads TGTGCCAGCAGCGTATCCCGAGAGTCGGACTCCAGGAACCTAAGGCTCCTTGTAAATCAGCCCCAGCATTTT. It codes for CASSVSRESDSRNLRLLVNQPQHF.